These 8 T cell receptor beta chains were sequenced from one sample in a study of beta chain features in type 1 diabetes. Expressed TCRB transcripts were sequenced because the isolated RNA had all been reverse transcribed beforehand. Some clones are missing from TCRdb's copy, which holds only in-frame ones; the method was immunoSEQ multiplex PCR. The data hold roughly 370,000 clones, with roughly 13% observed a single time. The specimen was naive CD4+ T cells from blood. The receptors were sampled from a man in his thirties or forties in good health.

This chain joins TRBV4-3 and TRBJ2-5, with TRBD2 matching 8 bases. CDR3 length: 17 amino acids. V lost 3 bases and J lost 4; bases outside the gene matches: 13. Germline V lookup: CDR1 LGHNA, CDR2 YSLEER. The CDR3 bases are TGCGCCAGCAGCCACCGGACACCTCCAACTAGCGGAGAGACCCAGTACTTC. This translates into CASSHRTPPTSGETQYF.

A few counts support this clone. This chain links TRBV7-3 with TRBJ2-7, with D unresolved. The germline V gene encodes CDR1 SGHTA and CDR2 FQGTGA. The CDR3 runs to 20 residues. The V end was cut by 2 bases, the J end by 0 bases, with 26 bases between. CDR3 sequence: CASSLSHALAALNSSYEQYV. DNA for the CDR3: TGTGCCAGCAGCTTATCCCACGCTCTGGCGGCTCTCAATAGCTCCTACGAGCAGTACGTC.

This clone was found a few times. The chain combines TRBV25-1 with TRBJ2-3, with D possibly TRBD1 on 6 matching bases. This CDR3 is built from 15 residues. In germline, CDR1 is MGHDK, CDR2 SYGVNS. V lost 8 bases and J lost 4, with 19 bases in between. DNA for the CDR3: TGTGCCAGCGCGCCCGGTCCATCAGGGGCAGATACGCAGTATTTT. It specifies CASAPGPSGADTQYF.

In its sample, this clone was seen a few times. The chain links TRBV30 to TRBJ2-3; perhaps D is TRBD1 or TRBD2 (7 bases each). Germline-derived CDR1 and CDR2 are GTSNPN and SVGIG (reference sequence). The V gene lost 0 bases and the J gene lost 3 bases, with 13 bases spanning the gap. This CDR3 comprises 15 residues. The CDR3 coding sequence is TGTGCCTGGAGTGTACAAGCGGGACAGACAGATACGCAGTATTTT. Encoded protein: CAWSVQAGQTDTQYF.

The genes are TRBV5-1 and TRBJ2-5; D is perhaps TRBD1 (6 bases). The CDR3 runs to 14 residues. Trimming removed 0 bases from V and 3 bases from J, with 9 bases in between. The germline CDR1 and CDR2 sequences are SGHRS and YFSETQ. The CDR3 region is CASSLAPGEETQYF. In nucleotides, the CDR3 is TGCGCCAGCAGCTTGGCCCCAGGGGAAGAGACCCAGTACTTC.

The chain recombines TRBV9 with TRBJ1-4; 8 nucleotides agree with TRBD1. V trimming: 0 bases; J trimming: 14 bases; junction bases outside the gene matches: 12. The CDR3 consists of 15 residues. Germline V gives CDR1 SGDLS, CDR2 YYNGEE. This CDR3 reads CASSVEPQGYRGLFF. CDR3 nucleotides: TGTGCCAGCAGCGTAGAGCCACAAGGATACAGGGGGCTGTTTTTT.

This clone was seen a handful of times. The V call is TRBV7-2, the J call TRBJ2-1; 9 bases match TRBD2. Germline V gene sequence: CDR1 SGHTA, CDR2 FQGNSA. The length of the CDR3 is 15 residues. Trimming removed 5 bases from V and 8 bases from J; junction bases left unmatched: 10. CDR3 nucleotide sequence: TGTGCCAGCAGCAATAGCGGGAGTATTTTCGATGAGCAGTTCTTC. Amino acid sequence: CASSNSGSIFDEQFF.

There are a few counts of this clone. CDR3 nucleotides: TGTGCCAGCAGTGCCGCAGGGATGCAAAGGACTGAAGCTTTCTTT. Translation gives CASSAAGMQRTEAFF. V usage is TRBV25-1 and J usage is TRBJ1-1; a possible D gene is TRBD1 (5 bases). The CDR3 has 15 amino acids. Per the germline V gene, CDR1 is MGHDK and CDR2 is SYGVNS. V was shortened by 4 bases and J by 5 bases, with 17 bases between the two germline ends.